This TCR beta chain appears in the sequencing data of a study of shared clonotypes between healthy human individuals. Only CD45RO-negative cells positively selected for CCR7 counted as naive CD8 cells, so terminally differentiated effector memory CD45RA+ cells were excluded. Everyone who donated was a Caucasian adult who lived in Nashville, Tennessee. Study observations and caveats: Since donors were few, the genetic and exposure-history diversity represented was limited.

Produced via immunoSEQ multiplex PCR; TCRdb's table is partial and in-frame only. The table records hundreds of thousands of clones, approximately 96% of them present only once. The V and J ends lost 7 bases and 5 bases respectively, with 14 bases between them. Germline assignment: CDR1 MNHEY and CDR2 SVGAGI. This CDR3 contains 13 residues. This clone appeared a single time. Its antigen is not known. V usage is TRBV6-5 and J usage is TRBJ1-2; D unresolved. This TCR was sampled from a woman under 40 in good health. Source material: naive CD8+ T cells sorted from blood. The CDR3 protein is CASKFPGSYGYTF. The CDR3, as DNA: TGTGCCAGCAAATTCCCTGGGTCTTATGGCTACACCTTC.